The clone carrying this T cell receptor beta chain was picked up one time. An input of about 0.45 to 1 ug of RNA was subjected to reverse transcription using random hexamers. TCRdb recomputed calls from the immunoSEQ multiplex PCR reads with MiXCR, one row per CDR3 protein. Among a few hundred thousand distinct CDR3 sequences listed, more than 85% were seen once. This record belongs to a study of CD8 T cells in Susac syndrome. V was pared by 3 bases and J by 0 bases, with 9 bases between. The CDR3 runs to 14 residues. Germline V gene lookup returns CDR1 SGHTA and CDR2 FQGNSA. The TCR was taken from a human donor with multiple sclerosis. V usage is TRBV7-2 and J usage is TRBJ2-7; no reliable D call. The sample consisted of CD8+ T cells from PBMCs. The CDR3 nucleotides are TGTGCCAGCAGCTTGGAGCCTTTCTCCTACGAGCAGTACTTC. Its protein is CASSLEPFSYEQYF.